This TCR beta chain was captured in a study of cytomegalovirus exposure and HLA in healthy donors. The PCR had 60 Vbeta and 13 Jbeta primers. Profiled with immunoSEQ multiplex PCR; TCRdb holds only in-frame clones, not every one. The table records 80,000 or so clones, 63% of them present only once. Germline V CDR1 and CDR2: SEHNR, FQNEAQ (reference sequence). V was pared by 1 base and J by 9 bases, with 13 bases between. This CDR3 spans 14 amino acids. As to this clone: The antigen is not known.

Study observations and caveats: HLA-A and HLA-B allele assignments for most subjects were reportedly predicted accurately using TCR beta sequences. Many donors shared some public TCRs, even though most TCR sequences were rare. Researchers catalogued about 150 TCR beta chains as cytomegalovirus-associated.

The chain links TRBV7-9 to TRBJ1-5, with D possibly TRBD1 on 5 matching bases. Sample: PBMCs. The sequence derives from a man aged 25-45 years in good health and CMV-seropositive. In nucleotides, the CDR3 is TGTGCCAGCAGCTTAGGTGGGGGGGGACGGCCCCAGCATTTT. Translation gives CASSLGGGGRPQHF.